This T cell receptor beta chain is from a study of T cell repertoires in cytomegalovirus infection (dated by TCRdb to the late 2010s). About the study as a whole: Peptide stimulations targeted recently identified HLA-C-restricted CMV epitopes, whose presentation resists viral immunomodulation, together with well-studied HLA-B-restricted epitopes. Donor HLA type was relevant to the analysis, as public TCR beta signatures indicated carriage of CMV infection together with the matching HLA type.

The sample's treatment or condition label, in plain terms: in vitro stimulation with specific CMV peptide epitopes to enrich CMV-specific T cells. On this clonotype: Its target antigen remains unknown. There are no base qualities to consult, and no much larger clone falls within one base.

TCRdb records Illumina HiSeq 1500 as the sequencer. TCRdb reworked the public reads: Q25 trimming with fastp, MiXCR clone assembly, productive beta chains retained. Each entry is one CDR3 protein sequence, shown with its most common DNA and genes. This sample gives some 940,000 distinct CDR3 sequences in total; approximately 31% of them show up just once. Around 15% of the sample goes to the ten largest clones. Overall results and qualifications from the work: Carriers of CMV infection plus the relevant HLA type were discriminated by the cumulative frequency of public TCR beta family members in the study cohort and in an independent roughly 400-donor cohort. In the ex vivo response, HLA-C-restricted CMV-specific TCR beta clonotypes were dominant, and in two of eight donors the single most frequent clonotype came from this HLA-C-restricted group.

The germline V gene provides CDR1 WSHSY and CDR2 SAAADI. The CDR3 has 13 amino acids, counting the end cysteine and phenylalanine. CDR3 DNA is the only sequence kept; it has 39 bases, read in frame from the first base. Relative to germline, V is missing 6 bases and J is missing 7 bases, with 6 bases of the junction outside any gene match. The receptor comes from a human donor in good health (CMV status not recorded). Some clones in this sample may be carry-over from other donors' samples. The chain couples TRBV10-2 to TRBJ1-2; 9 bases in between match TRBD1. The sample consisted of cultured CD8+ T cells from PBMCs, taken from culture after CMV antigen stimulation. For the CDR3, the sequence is CASSEGQGPGYTF. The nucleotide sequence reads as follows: TGCGCCAGCAGCGAGGGACAGGGTCCTGGCTACACCTTC.